These 22 T cell receptor beta chains were all obtained from the same sample, sequenced in a study of tumor and adjacent non-tumor tissue in lung cancer. No cell sorting was done before RNA was extracted from the tissue. This non-tumor lung sample came from over 3 cm beyond the tumor edge. Three rounds of nested PCR, following a modified ARM-PCR protocol, produced the TCRbeta library. MiXCR, applied by TCRdb to the multiplex PCR reads, yields one record per CDR3 protein. The table lists roughly 44,000 distinct CDR3 sequences, roughly two thirds of them singletons. The sequencing input was distant non-tumor lung tissue. These receptors were obtained from a woman aged 40-49 years with non-small cell lung cancer.

This clonotype was counted ten times or more. At one end the junction does not follow the germline gene, possibly because of a read error. This sequence joins TRBV6-6 and TRBJ2-5; D is perhaps TRBD1 (7 bases). Germline assignment: CDR1 MNHNY and CDR2 SVGAGI (reference sequence). The CDR3 loop spans 8 amino acids. CDR3 bases: TGTGCCAGCAGTCAGGGGGGCTTC. Translation gives CASSQGGF.

This rearrangement joins TRBV2 to TRBJ2-7; D not certain. The CDR3 consists of 11 residues. Germline V CDR1 and CDR2: SNHLY, FYNNEI. The germline V and J ends were trimmed by 3 bases and 9 bases, with 9 bases remaining between them. The CDR3 nucleotides are TGTGCCAGCAGTGAGGCAAAAGGGCAGTACTTC. Its translation is CASSEAKGQYF.

On this clonotype: An end of the junction differs from the germline gene, which may be a read error. The chain employs TRBV11-2 and TRBJ1-4; 7 bases are shared with TRBD1. CDR1 and CDR2 (germline): SGHAT, FQNNGV. This CDR3 is 16 amino acids long. DNA of the CDR3: TGTACCAGCAGCTTAGGGGACAGCCCAACTAATGGAAAACTGTTTTTT. Translated, it gives CTSSLGDSPTNGKLFF.

Notes on this clonotype: Germline is not matched at one junction end, which may reflect a read error. The chain employs TRBV12-3 or TRBV12-4 and TRBJ1-6; D is ambiguous. The CDR3 runs to 13 residues. The CDR3, as DNA: TGTGCCAGCCGTAGGGAAACGAATTCACCCCTCCATTTT. Its translation is CASRRETNSPLHF.

Concerning this clonotype itself: Given the absence of the conserved phenylalanine or tryptophan at the CDR3 end, a read error is likely. As DNA, the CDR3 is TGTGACAGCAGTCCCAGCGGGGGGGACGGACTTGAGCAGTTCCTC. It yields the protein CDSSPSGGDGLEQFL. The chain carries TRBV11-2 and TRBJ2-1, with 10 bases identical to TRBD2. This CDR3 is built from 15 residues. Germline values: CDR1 SGHAT, CDR2 FQNNGV.

The rearrangement links TRBV6-5 to TRBJ2-1; 9 positions agree with TRBD1. CDR1 and CDR2 from the germline V gene are MNHEY and SVGAGI. Trimming at V came to 6 bases and at J to 10 bases, leaving 16 bases not matched to a gene. The CDR3 has 16 residues. CDR3 coding DNA: TGTGCCAGCAGCCAAAACCGGGACAGGGCCCCCAACGAGCAGTTCTTC. It specifies CASSQNRDRAPNEQFF.

About this clonotype: A much larger clone differs by one base, so this may be a read error. The CDR3 sequence: CASNLAPRFHEQYF. CDR3 DNA: TGTGCCAGCAACTTAGCACCGCGGTTCCACGAGCAGTACTTC. The V call is TRBV7-9, the J call TRBJ2-7; no clear D gene. The germline CDR1 and CDR2 sequences are SEHNR and FQNEAQ (reference sequence). The CDR3 sequence is 14 residues long.

The rearrangement uses TRBV28 and TRBJ2-4, with D possibly called TRBD1 or TRBD2 (6 bases each). The V end was cut by 3 bases, the J end by 7 bases, with 16 bases between. The germline CDR1 and CDR2 sequences are MDHEN and SYDVKM. This CDR3 has 15 residues. The CDR3 coding sequence is TGTGCCAGCAGTTTCGAGGGGGGAGTCAATAACATTCAGTACTTC. It translates to CASSFEGGVNNIQYF.

This clonotype occurred many times. The chain employs TRBV29-1 and TRBJ2-2, with D hard to call. Germline V lookup: CDR1 SQVTM, CDR2 ANQGSEA. The V gene lost 4 bases and the J gene lost 1 base, with 10 bases spanning the gap. The CDR3 is made up of 14 amino acids. The CDR3 protein is CSVAGKRNTGELFF. The CDR3 nucleotides are TGCAGCGTTGCCGGCAAGAGGAACACCGGGGAGCTGTTTTTT.

This clonotype was counted many times. The chain couples TRBV20-1 to TRBJ2-5; no firm D call. This CDR3 region has 14 residues. Trimming cost V 3 bases and J 2 bases, with 13 bases left between them. The germline V gene encodes CDR1 DFQATT and CDR2 SNEGSKA (reference sequence). CDR3 in DNA: TGCAGTGCTAGGTCCGGCAATACTCAAGAGACCCAGTACTTC. This encodes CSARSGNTQETQYF.

This clonotype was seen only a few times. With a much larger clone just one base away, this may be a read error. The chain employs TRBV30 and TRBJ2-5, with D unresolved. The CDR3 consists of 11 residues. The germline CDR1 and CDR2 sequences are GTSNPN and SVGIG (reference sequence). V lost 0 bases and J lost 2, with 1 base in between. CDR3 in amino acids: CAWSVQETQYF. The CDR3 DNA sequence: TGTGCCTGGAGTGTACAAGAGACCCAGTACTTC.

This clonotype was picked up a small number of times. This sequence may be a read error, since a much larger clone differs from it by one base. The chain uses TRBV5-6 and TRBJ2-1; D is possibly TRBD2 (6 bases). The CDR3 consists of 17 residues. V lost 4 bases to trimming and J lost 6 bases, with 23 bases between them. Germline V lookup: CDR1 SGHDT, CDR2 YYEEEE. Here the CDR3 reads CASSPTIAEPSGNEQFF. DNA of the CDR3: TGTGCCAGCAGCCCCACTATAGCGGAACCCTCGGGCAATGAGCAGTTCTTC.

In regard to this clonotype: One junction end disagrees with the germline gene, perhaps due to a read error. This sequence joins TRBV11-3 and TRBJ2-1; no firm D call. Looked up from germline, CDR1 is SGHNT and CDR2 is YENEEA. The CDR3 consists of 16 residues. The CDR3 bases are TGTGCCAGCAGCCTAAGACCTAGAAGCTCCTACAATGAGCGGTTCTTC. Protein sequence: CASSLRPRSSYNERFF.

Regarding this clonotype: A clone one base away is much larger, so this may be a read error. The CDR3 end shows no conserved phenylalanine or tryptophan, and so a read error is likely. The gene calls are TRBV5-1 and TRBJ2-5; 8 nucleotides align to TRBD2. Germline V gene data show CDR1 as SGHRS and CDR2 as YFSETQ. This CDR3 is 15 amino acids long. V trimming: 3 bases; J trimming: 4 bases; junction bases outside the gene matches: 8. The CDR3 nucleotides are TGCGCCAGCAGCTCCAATGCGGGGGGCACAGAGACCCAGTACCTC. Its protein is CASSSNAGGTETQYL.

Comment on this clonotype: Mismatch with germline at one junction end may stem from a read error. The chain carries TRBV5-5 and TRBJ2-7, with 7 bases matching TRBD1. Per the germline V gene, CDR1 is SGHKS and CDR2 is YYEKEE (reference sequence). CDR3 length: 15 residues. CDR3 DNA sequence: TGTGCCAGCAGTCGGGGACAGCTTGTCTCCTGCGAGCAGTACTTC. This encodes CASSRGQLVSCEQYF. Full variable domain (outside the CDR3, taken from reference TRBV5-5 and TRBJ2-7): DAGVTQSPTHLIKTRGQQVTLRCSPISGHKSVSWYQQVLGQGPQFIFQYYEKEERGRGNFPDRFSARQFPNYSSELNVNALLLGDSALYLCASSRGQLVSCEQYFGPGTRLTVT.

By proportion, this clonotype is medium-sized (0.01 to 0.1%). The chain joins TRBV29-1 to TRBJ2-1, with 8 bases matching TRBD2. Germline V gene data show CDR1 as SQVTM and CDR2 as ANQGSEA. J was trimmed by 1 base and V by 1 base; bases with no gene match: 6. The CDR3 covers 16 residues. The DNA of the CDR3 is TGCAGCGTTGAAGCCCCCAAGCGGGAGTCCTACAATGAGCAGTTCTTC. Protein sequence: CSVEAPKRESYNEQFF.

This clonotype was observed a single time. The V gene is TRBV29-1, the J gene TRBJ1-1; possible D gene TRBD1, 6 bases. V was trimmed by 5 bases and J by 10 bases, leaving 26 bases between them. CDR3 length equals 15 residues. Looked up from germline, CDR1 is SQVTM and CDR2 is ANQGSEA. Written as DNA, the CDR3 is TGCAGCGTTCGGACTCGGGGGGCGCGGGGCGCTGGAGCTTTCTTT. Residues: CSVRTRGARGAGAFF.

With regard to this clonotype: A much larger clone differs from this one at a single base, so this may be a read error. The rearrangement joins TRBV7-9 to TRBJ2-7, with TRBD2 matching over 10 bases. The CDR3 runs 16 residues. In germline, CDR1 is SEHNR, CDR2 FQNEAQ (reference sequence). CDR3 protein: CARSLAGGLSSYEQYF. CDR3 DNA: TGTGCCAGGAGCTTAGCGGGGGGCCTGAGCTCCTACGAGCAGTACTTC.

Notes on this clonotype: A read error may explain this, as a much larger clone is one base away. V and J are TRBV20-1 and TRBJ1-1; the match to TRBD1 covers 8 bases. The CDR3 has 12 amino acids. Germline V gives CDR1 DFQATT, CDR2 SNEGSKA (reference sequence). With V trimmed by 4 bases and J by 10 bases, 8 bases remained unmatched. CDR3 DNA sequence: TGCAGTGCTAAAGGACAGGGCGCGGGAGCTTTCTTT. This sequence encodes CSAKGQGAGAFF.

A word on this clonotype: Germline is not matched at one junction end, which may reflect a read error. The chain links TRBV6-1 to TRBJ2-3; D may be TRBD2 (6 bases). Germline CDR1 is MNHNS and CDR2 is SASEGT. The CDR3 is 13 residues long. The CDR3 protein is CASREGTPDTQYF. In nucleotides, the CDR3 is TGTGCTAGCAGAGAAGGGACTCCAGATACGCAGTATTTT.

In regard to this clonotype: Lacking the conserved final phenylalanine or tryptophan, this CDR3 likely reflects a read error. Because the CDR3's place on the DNA is in doubt, the DNA is left out and the CDR3 is given as listed by TCRdb. The rearrangement links TRBV29-1 to TRBJ1-1; the D call of TRBD1 is as the table states it, not checked on the DNA. The CDR3 totals 12 residues, both ends included. Germline CDR1 SQVTM, CDR2 ANQGSEA. CDR3 residues: CSVVQGRTETFS.

This clonotype was counted at least ten times. The chain carries TRBV14 and TRBJ1-1; maybe TRBD1 (5 bases). With 2 bases removed from V and 11 bases from J, the gap between germline ends came to 12 bases. The CDR3 contains 12 residues. The V gene's germline CDR1 is SGHDN and CDR2 FVKESK. In DNA, the CDR3 is TGTGCCAGCAGCCAATCGGGACTTCACGCTTTCTTT. Protein: CASSQSGLHAFF.